A selection of T cell receptor beta chains follows, all from one sample in a study of blood T cell repertoires in COVID-19. The data were produced by immunoSEQ multiplex PCR, yet TCRdb's version contains in-frame clones alone and is incomplete. The data show approximately 170,000 clones, over 65% seen once. The sequenced material came from peripheral blood. The receptors originated from a woman of 80 years or more with acute or convalescent COVID-19. Each CDR3 is given with its conserved first and last residue. A D gene is named only where the DNA matches it firmly. Clone size is given for some rows only: seen once, a few or many times, or a class if the clone is expanded.

DNA	CDR3	V	J	D	size
TGTGCCAGCAGCTTAGTTCACCTAGCGGGAGCTGTGGAGACCCAGTACTTC	CASSLVHLAGAVETQYF	TRBV11-2	TRBJ2-5	TRBD2	-
TGCGCCAGCAGCCAGGAACGTAGCGGGAGGTCTAACCACGAGCAGTACTTC	CASSQERSGRSNHEQYF	TRBV4-1	TRBJ2-7	TRBD2	-
TGTGCCAGCAGTCGAGGACTCCGGGAGGATACGCAGTATTTT	CASSRGLREDTQYF	TRBV28	TRBJ2-3	-	-
TGTGCCAGCAGCTTGGGATCCGGGAGTTCCTACAATGAGCAGTTCTTC	CASSLGSGSSYNEQFF	TRBV5-5	TRBJ2-1	-	-
TGTGCCAGCAGTCCGGATAGTACAGGGCACAACACTGAAGCTTTCTTT	CASSPDSTGHNTEAFF	TRBV2	TRBJ1-1	-	-
TGTGCCAGCAGCGTGGGACAGAACACTGAAGCTTTCTTT	CASSVGQNTEAFF	TRBV11-3	TRBJ1-1	-	few
TGTGCCAGCAGGGACAGAAAAGAGACCCAGTACTTC	CASRDRKETQYF	TRBV6-5	TRBJ2-5	-	-
TGTGCCAGCAGCCCCAACAGGGGTGTCAACGAGCAGTACTTC	CASSPNRGVNEQYF	TRBV11-2	TRBJ2-7	TRBD1	-
TGTGCCAGCAGCGCCCGAAGGGGACTGTTTTTT	CASSARRGLFF	TRBV11-2	TRBJ1-4	-	-
TGTGCCAGCAGACCGACAGGGCACACCGGGGAGCTGTTTTTT	CASRPTGHTGELFF	TRBV6-5	TRBJ2-2	TRBD1	-
TGCGCCAGCAGCTCCGGGGACTCTATTGAGCAGTTCTTC	CASSSGDSIEQFF	TRBV5-1	TRBJ2-1	-	-
TGTGCCAGCAGCTCCCGGGACATAATTACCGGGGAGCTGTTTTTT	CASSSRDIITGELFF	TRBV11-3	TRBJ2-2	-	-
TGTGCCAGCAGTTTGGACAGCGGTTTACCCGGGAATGAGCAGTTCTTC	CASSLDSGLPGNEQFF	TRBV28	TRBJ2-1	-	-
TGTGCCAGCAACAGGGCCGGCTCTGGAAACACCATATATTTT	CASNRAGSGNTIYF	TRBV28	TRBJ1-3	-	-
TGTGCCAGCAGCGCCCGGTTAGAGGCCTCCTACAATGAGCAGTTCTTC	CASSARLEASYNEQFF	TRBV9	TRBJ2-1	-	-
TGTGCCAGCAGTGTACTCGTACAGAGACAGGGGGTCCGGTGGAGCAATCAGCCCCAGCATTTT	CASSVLVQRQGVRWSNQPQHF	TRBV14	TRBJ1-5	TRBD1	-
TGTGCCAGCAGCTCGGGACAGAGGCAGTTCTTC	CASSSGQRQFF	TRBV3-1/TRBV3-2	TRBJ2-1	TRBD1	-
TGTGCCTGGAGCGAAGGACAGGGAGAGGCTCGGCCCCAGCATTTT	CAWSEGQGEARPQHF	TRBV30	TRBJ1-5	TRBD1	-
TGTGCCATCAGTGGGGGACAGGTGGAAGTCATGAACACTGAAGCTTTCTTT	CAISGGQVEVMNTEAFF	TRBV10-3	TRBJ1-1	TRBD1	once
TGTGCCAGCAGCCTTTGGACAGGGTCCTACGAGCAGTACTTC	CASSLWTGSYEQYF	TRBV14	TRBJ2-7	TRBD1	few
TGTGCCAGCAGCCCAGTGTCGTCAGGACTAGCCACAGATACGCAGTATTTT	CASSPVSSGLATDTQYF	TRBV27	TRBJ2-3	TRBD2	-
TGTGCCAGCAGCCTAACAGAGAACACCATATATTTT	CASSLTENTIYF	TRBV7-8	TRBJ1-3	-	many
TGTGCCAGCAGCCGACAGGGGGGGATTTATGGCTACACCTTC	CASSRQGGIYGYTF	TRBV3-1/TRBV3-2	TRBJ1-2	TRBD1	-
TGTGCCTGGAGGCACGGGATGAGCTCCTACAATGAGCAGTTCTTC	CAWRHGMSSYNEQFF	TRBV30	TRBJ2-1	-	-